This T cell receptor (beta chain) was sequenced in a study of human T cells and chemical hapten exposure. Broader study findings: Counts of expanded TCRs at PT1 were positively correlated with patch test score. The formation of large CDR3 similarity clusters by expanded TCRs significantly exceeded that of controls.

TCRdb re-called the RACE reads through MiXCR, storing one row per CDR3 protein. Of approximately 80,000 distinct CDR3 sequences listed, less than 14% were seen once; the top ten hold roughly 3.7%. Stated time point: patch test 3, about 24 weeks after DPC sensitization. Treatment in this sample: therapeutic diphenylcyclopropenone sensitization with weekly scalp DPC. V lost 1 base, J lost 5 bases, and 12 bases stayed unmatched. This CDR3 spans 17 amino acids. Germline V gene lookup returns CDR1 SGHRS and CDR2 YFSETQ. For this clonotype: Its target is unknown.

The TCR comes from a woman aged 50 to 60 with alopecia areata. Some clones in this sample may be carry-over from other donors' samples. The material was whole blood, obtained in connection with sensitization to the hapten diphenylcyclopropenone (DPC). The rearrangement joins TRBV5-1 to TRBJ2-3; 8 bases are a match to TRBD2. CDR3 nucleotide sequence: TGCGCCAGCAGCTTGAATGCCCCAGCGGGAGTTGAAGATACGCAGTATTTT. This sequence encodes CASSLNAPAGVEDTQYF.